This T cell receptor beta chain stems from a study of shared clonotypes between healthy human individuals. Study overall: The cohort comprised a couple of women and a few men. Their ages spanned 18 to 49 years. General study results and limits: The naive CD4 repertoires of a few donors were compared, and roughly 5% of clonotypes were shared.

V was clipped by 3 bases and J by 3 bases; unmatched bases: 2. The CDR3 runs to 14 residues. From germline, CDR1 is SGHTA and CDR2 FQGNSA. Clones were read by immunoSEQ multiplex PCR, and TCRdb kept only the in-frame ones, dropping some. The sample records about 680,000 clones, about 92% being singletons. CD45RO-negative cells were positively selected for CCR7, leaving out terminally differentiated effector memory CD45RA+ cells. This clone was counted a single time. Its antigen remains unknown. This sequence joins TRBV7-2 and TRBJ2-5, with TRBD1 matching 9 bases. Sequenced material: naive CD8+ T cells sorted from blood. This TCR was sampled from a man in his thirties or forties in good health. The DNA of the CDR3 is TGTGCCAGCAGCTTGCGGGACAGGGAAGAGACCCAGTACTTC. Its protein is CASSLRDREETQYF. Together with reference TRBV7-2 and TRBJ2-5, the CDR3 gives the full variable domain: GAGVSQSPSNKVTEKGKDVELRCDPISGHTALYWYRQSLGQGLEFLIYFQGNSAPDKSGLPSDRFSAERTGGSVSTLTIQRTQQEDSAVYLCASSLRDREETQYFGPGTRLLVL.